The clone carrying this T cell receptor beta chain came up once. The antigen is not known. This record belongs to a study of cytomegalovirus exposure and HLA in healthy donors. Study observations and caveats: The study reported that TCR beta sequences accurately predicted HLA-A and HLA-B alleles in most subjects. In a later analysis, V- and J-gene trimming of beta chains associated with a DCLRE1C missense variant, replicated independently. In a later analysis, DRB1 alleles had the most associated TCRs; HLA-C alleles the fewest.

Primers: 60 Vbeta forward and 13 Jbeta reverse. Methods used by the authors: Later work found approximately 87 million unique TCR beta chains, with 9.5 million to 14 million shared. Libraries were prepared by immunoSEQ multiplex PCR; TCRdb keeps only in-frame clonotypes and omits some of them. The V and J calls and clone size were taken over from that table, and D and trimming were inferred from the DNA. The table includes roughly 150,000 clones, around 76% detected once. The germline V gene has CDR1 SNHLY and CDR2 FYNNEI. This CDR3 region has 14 residues. V lost 4 bases and J 3 bases, leaving 10 bases between the germline ends.

The rearrangement uses TRBV2 and TRBJ1-3; tentative D call: TRBD1 (6 bases). The TCR comes from a woman between 40 and 50 years old in good health and CMV-seronegative. The specimen sequenced was PBMCs. DNA of the CDR3: TGTGCCAGCAGTGCAGGGGCGGATGGAAACACCATATATTTT. This encodes CASSAGADGNTIYF.